This T cell receptor (beta chain) was identified during a study of blood T cell repertoires in COVID-19. V dropped 1 base and J dropped 4 bases, with 14 bases sitting between them. The germline V gene encodes CDR1 SGHTA and CDR2 FQGNSA. The CDR3 length is 15 residues. Data came from immunoSEQ multiplex PCR; TCRdb stores just in-frame clones and leaves some out. This table has approximately 100,000 clones, 88% appearing once. This clone has just one count. The sample taken for sequencing was peripheral blood. This rearrangement joins TRBV7-2 to TRBJ2-7, with D tentatively TRBD2 (6 bases). The source of this sequence is a human donor in a cohort sampled during active COVID-19. The CDR3: CASSLGLGGAYEQYF. CDR3 bases: TGTGCCAGCAGCTTAGGGCTCGGAGGGGCGTACGAGCAGTACTTC.